A single sample gave rise to the 18 T cell receptor beta chains below, sequenced in a study of Ad26.COV2.S vaccination and SARS-CoV-2 variants. Stated treatment: about 20 received Ad26.COV2.S at low or high dose, single or two shots; roughly five received placebo; per-sample allocation not given. Repertoires come from day 63 after the first vaccine or placebo injection. The repertoire was sequenced with immunoSEQ multiplex PCR; TCRdb's copy has only in-frame clones and lacks some. The sample includes around 450,000 clones, 85% to 90% of them seen just once. Specimen: peripheral blood, collected in a trial of Ad26.COV2.S vaccine versus placebo. The receptors come from a person between 18 and 60 years old who received the Ad26.COV2.S COVID-19 vaccine or a placebo.

V gene TRBV28 combines with J gene TRBJ2-3; TRBD2 matches 7 bases. J lost 1 base, V lost 2 bases, and 6 bases had no gene match. The CDR3 sequence is 16 residues long. Germline CDR1 reads MDHEN; CDR2 reads SYDVKM. Written as DNA, the CDR3 is TGTGCCAGCAGTTTAGTCTGGGCGGGGGGCACAGATACGCAGTATTTT. Translation: CASSLVWAGGTDTQYF. The entire variable domain, with the rest obtained from reference TRBV28 and TRBJ2-3, is as follows: DVKVTQSSRYLVKRTGEKVFLECVQDMDHENMFWYRQDPGLGLRLIYFSYDVKMKEKGDIPEGYSVSREKKERFSLILESASTNQTSMYLCASSLVWAGGTDTQYFGPGTRLTVL.

This clone was observed a few times. This chain links TRBV11-3 with TRBJ1-2, with a tentative D call TRBD1 (5 bases). This CDR3 has 14 amino acids. CDR1 is SGHNT, CDR2 YENEEA, per germline. V was clipped by 4 bases and J by 0 bases, with 9 bases between them. The CDR3 is CASSWDRTNYGYTF. CDR3 in DNA: TGTGCCAGCAGCTGGGACCGGACTAACTATGGCTACACCTTC.

Only one count was recorded for this clone. This rearrangement joins TRBV15 to TRBJ2-3, with 8 positions matching TRBD2. This CDR3 comprises 14 residues. From germline, CDR1 is LNHNV and CDR2 YYDKDF (reference sequence). V was pared by 2 bases and J by 6 bases, with 4 bases of the junction left unmatched. CDR3 protein: CATSRSGGADTQYF. CDR3 nucleotides: TGTGCCACCAGCAGAAGCGGGGGCGCGGATACGCAGTATTTT.

V and J are TRBV20-1 and TRBJ2-7; D is unresolved. This CDR3 has 10 residues. Germline CDR1 is DFQATT and CDR2 is SNEGSKA (reference sequence). Trimming took 5 bases from V and 7 from J, leaving 9 bases between them. The CDR3 sequence is CSASGREQYF. The DNA of the CDR3 is TGCAGTGCTTCAGGACGGGAGCAGTACTTC.

With respect to this clone: The same CDR3 also results from other DNA sequences found in this sample. This chain links TRBV2 with TRBJ1-1, with 7 bases matching TRBD1. Germline V gene lookup returns CDR1 SNHLY and CDR2 FYNNEI. There are 13 residues in the CDR3. V lost 9 bases, J lost 0 bases, and 4 bases stayed unmatched. CDR3 amino acids: CASRQGLNTEAFF. The CDR3 DNA sequence: TGTGCCAGTAGACAGGGATTGAACACTGAAGCTTTCTTT.

The chain carries TRBV24-1 and TRBJ2-5; 8 bases map to TRBD2. After removal of 0 bases from V and 3 bases from J, the junction contained 11 bases not matched to a gene. CDR1 is KGHDR, CDR2 SFDVKD, per germline. The CDR3 covers 18 residues. The DNA of the CDR3 is TGTGCCACCAGTGATTTGCAAGCCACCGGGACTAGGGAAGAGACCCAGTACTTC. Amino acids: CATSDLQATGTREETQYF.

CDR3 in amino acids: CASSVDGGRNNEQFF. The CDR3 region has the DNA TGTGCCAGCAGCGTAGACGGGGGCCGGAACAATGAGCAGTTCTTC. The chain couples TRBV9 to TRBJ2-1, with D possibly being TRBD1 or TRBD2 (6 bases each). Deletions cut 0 bases from V and 5 bases from J, with 12 bases between. Germline V lookup: CDR1 SGDLS, CDR2 YYNGEE. This CDR3 contains 15 residues.

The chain recombines TRBV18 with TRBJ2-7; perhaps TRBD2 as D (5 bases). Germline V gene lookup returns CDR1 KGHSH and CDR2 LQKENI. This CDR3 spans 14 amino acids. V was trimmed by 0 bases and J by 5 bases, leaving 11 bases between them. DNA of the CDR3: TGTGCCAGCTCACCACCGTCGGGGTTCCACGAGCAGTACTTC. Its translation is CASSPPSGFHEQYF.

The chain has TRBV4-3 and TRBJ1-2; unclear D gene. Deletions cut 2 bases from V and 1 base from J, with 11 bases between. Germline lookup yields CDR1 LGHNA and CDR2 YSLEER. The CDR3 is made up of 15 amino acids. CDR3 sequence reads: CASSQLDGSNYGYTF. DNA of the CDR3: TGCGCCAGCAGCCAATTAGACGGGAGTAACTATGGCTACACCTTC.

The V and J genes are TRBV3-1 (or the pseudogene TRBV3-2) and TRBJ2-5; either TRBD1 or TRBD2 may fit D (6 bases each). This CDR3 has 16 residues. Trimming left V 4 bases short and J 4 bases short, with 19 bases between. Germline lookup yields CDR1 LGHDT and CDR2 YNNKEL (reference sequence). The DNA of the CDR3 is TGTGCCAGCAGCCTCTACCTCGGGGGCGAGCGAGAGACCCAGTACTTC. Translated: CASSLYLGGERETQYF.

This clone was detected only a few times. This rearrangement joins TRBV6-2 or TRBV6-3 to TRBJ1-5; 10 bases agree with TRBD1. From germline, CDR1 is MNHEY and CDR2 SVGEGT. The CDR3 consists of 15 residues. V shed 2 bases, J shed 7 bases, and the junction held 5 bases outside the gene matches. The CDR3 reads CASSYETGGGQPQHF. The CDR3 DNA is TGTGCCAGCAGTTACGAGACAGGGGGCGGACAGCCCCAGCATTTT.

The chain combines TRBV5-5 with TRBJ2-7; TRBD1 aligns across 8 bases. Germline V lookup: CDR1 SGHKS, CDR2 YYEKEE (reference sequence). Germline trimming cut 9 bases from V and 5 bases from J; bases unmatched to any gene: 7. The length of the CDR3 is 12 residues. CDR3 in DNA: TGTGCCATCCGGTACAGGGGGGACGAGCAGTACGTC. It is translated as CAIRYRGDEQYV.

This clone was seen only a few times. The genes are TRBV9 and TRBJ2-2; a possible D gene is TRBD1 (6 bases). The V end lost 6 bases, the J end lost 2 bases, and 20 bases lay between the germline ends. This CDR3 has 17 residues. Germline values: CDR1 SGDLS, CDR2 YYNGEE. The DNA of the CDR3 is TGTGCCAGCACCCCGGCTTCCGCAGGGGTTAACACCGGGGAGCTGTTTTTT. It codes for CASTPASAGVNTGELFF.

The chain is built from TRBV7-2 and TRBJ2-1, with TRBD2 matching over 8 bases. The germline V gene has CDR1 SGHTA and CDR2 FQGNSA. This CDR3 spans 15 amino acids. Losses at the gene ends were 4 bases for V and 4 bases for J; bases not matched to a gene: 6. CDR3 loop: CASSWSGGAYNEQFF. The CDR3 bases are TGTGCCAGCAGCTGGTCGGGGGGGGCATACAATGAGCAGTTCTTC.

V usage is TRBV18 and J usage is TRBJ1-1; TRBD1 might be the D (5 bases). The germline CDR1 and CDR2 sequences are KGHSH and LQKENI. This CDR3 is 13 amino acids long. The V and J ends lost 6 bases and 2 bases respectively, with 10 bases between them. Here the CDR3 reads CASSQQANTEAFF. The CDR3 DNA sequence: TGTGCCAGCTCCCAACAGGCTAACACTGAAGCTTTCTTT.

This clone showed up just once. The chain links TRBV7-9 to TRBJ2-7, with a possible D match to TRBD1 (5 bases). Trimming pared 5 bases from V and 4 bases from J, leaving 6 bases between. CDR3 length: 11 amino acids. Germline V gene lookup returns CDR1 SEHNR and CDR2 FQNEAQ (reference sequence). For the CDR3, the DNA is TGTGCCAGCAGCCCAGGGTACGAGCAGTACGTC. Translated, it gives CASSPGYEQYV.

The table lists this clone with a few counts. The chain couples TRBV7-9 to TRBJ1-4; D is undetermined. The ends were cut back, 6 bases at V and 0 bases at J, with 8 bases in the middle. The CDR3 runs to 14 residues. The germline V gene encodes CDR1 SEHNR and CDR2 FQNEAQ (reference sequence). CDR3: CASSQTTTNEKLFF. The CDR3 nucleotides read TGTGCCAGCAGTCAGACCACAACTAATGAAAAACTGTTTTTT.

The chain has TRBV28 and TRBJ1-5; the D is unclear. The germline V and J ends were trimmed by 2 bases and 6 bases, with 8 bases remaining between them. Germline values: CDR1 MDHEN, CDR2 SYDVKM. There are 13 residues in the CDR3. The CDR3 DNA follows: TGTGCCAGCAGTTTACCCTCCATTCAGCCCCAGCATTTT. Translating it yields CASSLPSIQPQHF. Based on the CDR3 plus reference TRBV28 and TRBJ1-5, the full variable domain is DVKVTQSSRYLVKRTGEKVFLECVQDMDHENMFWYRQDPGLGLRLIYFSYDVKMKEKGDIPEGYSVSREKKERFSLILESASTNQTSMYLCASSLPSIQPQHFGDGTRLSIL.